This T cell receptor beta chain was sequenced in a study of shared clonotypes between healthy human individuals. Naive CD8 cells were CD45RO-negative, positively selected for CCR7, excluding terminally differentiated effector memory CD45RA+ cells. The donor population consisted of healthy HIV-negative adults with no recent acute infections or vaccinations. Method: immunoSEQ multiplex PCR; TCRdb's copy keeps in-frame clones and lacks some. The sample has about 680,000 clones, about 90% seen once. J gave up 2 bases and V 7 bases, and 15 bases lay outside the gene matches. Germline values: CDR1 SGHVS, CDR2 FQNEAQ. The CDR3 extends over 18 amino acids.

The specimen sequenced was naive CD8+ T cells sorted from blood. The chain employs TRBV7-8 and TRBJ2-2; TRBD1 matches at 8 bases. The receptor was derived from a man aged 25 to 45 in good health. The CDR3 protein is CASTLNHGQGANTGELFF. DNA of the CDR3: TGTGCCAGCACCCTCAATCACGGGCAGGGGGCCAACACCGGGGAGCTGTTTTTT.